A selection of T cell receptor beta chains follows, all from one sample in a study of T-cell memory formation after mild COVID-19. TCRdb redid the calling of the 5' RACE reads with MiXCR, one entry per CDR3 protein. In the table there are 35,000 to 45,000 distinct CDR3 sequences, more than 7% of which are singletons. Sequencing was performed on PBMCs or a T cell subset sorted from them (not recorded which). The receptors originated from a man aged 18 to 30 who had mild COVID-19 (a few samples of this study predate the infection). Cell type and time point are not known. Each CDR3 is given with its conserved first and last residue. A D gene is named only where the DNA matches it firmly. Clone size is stated in some rows and not others, as once, few, many or a class when expanded.

j_call cdr3_length d_call clone_size v_call cdr3_nt cdr3_aa
TRBJ2-3 14 NA NA TRBV24-1 TGTGCCACCGGACCAGGCCGAGGCACAGATACGCAGTATTTT CATGPGRGTDTQYF
TRBJ1-1 14 NA NA TRBV7-2 TGTGCCAGCAATCTGCAAGGGGCACGGACTGAAGCTTTCTTT CASNLQGARTEAFF
TRBJ2-3 14 TRBD1 many TRBV7-2 TGTGCCAGCAGAGACAGGGGTGGCACAGATACGCAGTATTTT CASRDRGGTDTQYF
TRBJ1-5 14 NA NA TRBV7-2 TGTGCCAGCAGCTTAGACAGGGGCAATCAGCCCCAGCATTTT CASSLDRGNQPQHF
TRBJ2-5 12 NA many TRBV20-1 TGCAGTGCCCAGAGGGACCGCGAGACCCAGTACTTC CSAQRDRETQYF
TRBJ2-3 12 NA many TRBV30 TGTGCCTGGTCGGAAGGATCAGATACGCAGTATTTT CAWSEGSDTQYF
TRBJ2-5 15 NA many TRBV7-7 TGTGCTAGCAGCCTTAGTAGGTCGGAAGTAGGGACCCAGTACTTC CASSLSRSEVGTQYF
TRBJ2-1 17 TRBD2 NA TRBV4-3 TGCGCCAGCAGCCAAGACGGACTAGCGGGGGGGTTTGGTGAGCAGTTCTTC CASSQDGLAGGFGEQFF
TRBJ2-1 14 NA many TRBV5-8 TGTGCCAGCAGCCGAGGACAGCCGTACAATGAGCAGTTCTTC CASSRGQPYNEQFF
TRBJ2-5 14 NA few TRBV20-1 TGCAGTGCTAGGAGGGTGGGGCCACAAGAGACCCAGTACTTC CSARRVGPQETQYF
TRBJ1-4 16 TRBD1 NA TRBV6-1 TGTGCCAGCAGTGAAGCGGACAGGGGGTCTGGCGAAAAACTGTTTTTT CASSEADRGSGEKLFF
TRBJ2-1 16 TRBD2 few TRBV9 TGTGCCAGCAGCCCCTCCGGGGTAGCGGGCTACAATGAGCAGTTCTTC CASSPSGVAGYNEQFF
TRBJ1-2 13 NA few TRBV7-8 TGTGCCAGCAGCCCGTATGAAAGACGGGGCTACACCTTC CASSPYERRGYTF
TRBJ1-4 14 NA few TRBV12-3/TRBV12-4 TGTGCCAGCAGCCAAGTTCTCGCTAATGAAAAACTGTTTTTT CASSQVLANEKLFF
TRBJ2-3 18 TRBD2 many TRBV9 TGTGCCAGCAGCGTATCCCATGGACTAGCGCCAAGCACAGATACGCAGTATTTT CASSVSHGLAPSTDTQYF
TRBJ1-1 14 NA NA TRBV5-1 TGCGCCAGAAGTGCTTTGAGCGGTTTTGAGAGGGCTTTCTTT CARSALSGFERAFF
TRBJ2-4 13 NA NA TRBV12-3/TRBV12-4 TGTGCCAGCAGTTTCCGGGGTCAGGACATTCAGTACTTC CASSFRGQDIQYF
TRBJ2-3 14 TRBD2 NA TRBV7-3 TGTGCCAGCAGCGTCGGGGGGGACTCAGATACGCAGAATTTT CASSVGGDSDTQNF
TRBJ1-4 11 NA few TRBV2 TGTGCCAGCAGCGCCGACAGCCTTAAACTTTTT CASSADSLKLF
TRBJ1-1 13 NA many TRBV6-5 TGTGCCAGCAGCCCGGAGGTGGCCCGCGAAGCTTTCTTT CASSPEVAREAFF
TRBJ2-3 18 NA NA TRBV4-3 TGCGCCAGCAGCCAAGCCCCGGGGGGCCGGGGAAACACAGATACGCAGTATTTT CASSQAPGGRGNTDTQYF
TRBJ2-1 13 NA NA TRBV7-3 TGTGCCAGCAGCTTAACAGACTACAATGAGCAGTTCTTC CASSLTDYNEQFF
TRBJ2-4 17 NA NA TRBV20-1 TGCAGTGCTAGATCCTCACCTGGGGGCGCGTTACAAAACATTCAGTACTTC CSARSSPGGALQNIQYF
TRBJ2-4 14 NA few TRBV9 TGTGCCAGCAGCGTAGTTCCGGCGAAAAACATTCAGTACTTC CASSVVPAKNIQYF
TRBJ2-3 15 NA few TRBV20-1 TGCAGTGCTAGAGAACGGCGGGGCCGCACAGATACGCAGTATTTT CSARERRGRTDTQYF
TRBJ2-3 14 TRBD2 few TRBV7-3 TGTGCCAGCAGCGTCGGGGGGGACTCAGATACGCAGTATTTT CASSVGGDSDTQYF
TRBJ2-1 14 TRBD2 many TRBV20-1 TGCAGTGCTAGAGGTTCCGGGGGGGGTAATGAGCAGTTCTTC CSARGSGGGNEQFF
TRBJ2-2 14 NA few TRBV12-3/TRBV12-4 TGTGCCAGCTCCGGGGACGCGAGGACCGGGGAGCTGTTTTTT CASSGDARTGELFF
TRBJ1-1 14 NA few TRBV7-9 TGTGCCAGCAGCCTCGTGGGGGGCGCCGCTGAAGCTTTCTTT CASSLVGGAAEAFF
TRBJ1-1 12 NA NA TRBV18 TGTGCCAGCTACGACGAGGGGACTGAAGCTTTCTTT CASYDEGTEAFF
TRBJ1-2 16 NA few TRBV18 TGTGCCAGCTCACACCTAGGACATCAACTCAACTATGGCTACACCTTC CASSHLGHQLNYGYTF
TRBJ2-1 16 NA NA TRBV4-1 TGCGCCAGCAGCCTACAGGGCGGGGGCCCCTACAATGAGCAGTTCTTC CASSLQGGGPYNEQFF
TRBJ1-5 13 TRBD1 few TRBV30 TGTGCCTGGGAAGGGGGCTCGGGGCAGCCCCAGCATTTT CAWEGGSGQPQHF
TRBJ2-5 16 TRBD2 NA TRBV12-3/TRBV12-4 TGTGCCAGCAAAAGTATAGCGGGGGGGCCGATAGAGACCCAGTACTTC CASKSIAGGPIETQYF
TRBJ1-5 15 NA NA TRBV6-6 TGTGCCAGCAGTTATCCGTTAGAGGGCAATCAGCCCCAGCATTTT CASSYPLEGNQPQHF
TRBJ1-4 15 NA few TRBV20-1 TGCAGTGCTAGAGATCTCGGGGGCCCGGATGAAAAACTGTTTTTT CSARDLGGPDEKLFF
TRBJ2-5 13 NA NA TRBV29-1 TGCAGCGTTCTTAACTACCAACAAGAGACCCAGTACTTC CSVLNYQQETQYF
TRBJ2-5 17 TRBD2 NA TRBV11-2 TGTGCCAGCAGCGTCGGGACTAGCGGGGGGGCCAGGGAGACCCAGTACTTC CASSVGTSGGARETQYF
TRBJ2-1 14 NA many TRBV28 TGTGCCAGCAGCTTGGATCGGGGGCGGAATGAGCAGTTCTTC CASSLDRGRNEQFF
TRBJ1-1 16 TRBD1 few TRBV4-2 TGTGCCAGCAGCCAGGCGATGGGACAGGGGAACACTGAAGCTTTCTTT CASSQAMGQGNTEAFF
TRBJ2-4 18 TRBD2 many TRBV7-9 TGTGCCAGCAGCTCTCTAGCGGGGGGGATCGGGGCCAAAAACATTCAGTACTTC CASSSLAGGIGAKNIQYF
TRBJ1-5 11 NA NA TRBV5-1 TGCGCCAGCAGCCCGCGGCAGCCCCAGCATTTT CASSPRQPQHF
TRBJ2-7 16 TRBD1 NA TRBV12-5 TGTGCTAGTGGTTTGGTACTGGGGACAGGGCCCTACGAGCAGTACTTC CASGLVLGTGPYEQYF
TRBJ2-7 14 TRBD1 many TRBV20-1 TGCAGTGCCAAATCCGGGACAGTATTCTACGAGCAGTACTTC CSAKSGTVFYEQYF
TRBJ1-3 14 NA few TRBV4-2 TGTGCCAGCAGCGCTAGGTACTCTGGAAACACCATATATTTT CASSARYSGNTIYF
TRBJ2-1 13 NA NA TRBV7-2 TGTGCCAGCAGCTTGAGCAGGAACAATGAGCAGTTCTTC CASSLSRNNEQFF
TRBJ1-1 12 NA many TRBV18 TGTGCCAGCTCACCAACAAGCACTGAAGCTTTCTTT CASSPTSTEAFF
TRBJ1-6 15 NA few TRBV3-1 TGTGCCAGCAGTCCACCAGCGGGGACGAATTCACCCCTCCACTTT CASSPPAGTNSPLHF
TRBJ1-5 13 NA few TRBV29-1 TGCAGCGTTGAAGAAATAGAGGGATGGCCCCAGCATTTT CSVEEIEGWPQHF
TRBJ2-7 14 TRBD2 many TRBV12-3/TRBV12-4 TGTGCCAGCAGTAAAAGCGGGGTCTCCTACGAGCAGTACTTC CASSKSGVSYEQYF
TRBJ2-5 13 TRBD1 many TRBV5-1 TGCGCCAGCAGCCCCACAGGGGCAGAGACCCAGTACTTC CASSPTGAETQYF
TRBJ1-5 14 NA NA TRBV15 TGTGCCACCAGCAGATCCGACTTGGAGCAGCCCCAGCATTTT CATSRSDLEQPQHF
TRBJ2-1 14 NA few TRBV10-3 TGTGCCATCAGTGAGCCGGGACTCTACAATGAGCAGTTCTTC CAISEPGLYNEQFF
TRBJ2-3 16 TRBD2 NA TRBV5-1 TGCGCCAGCAGCGCCCCACCGCGGGGGGGCACAGATACGCAGTATTTT CASSAPPRGGTDTQYF
TRBJ2-3 17 TRBD1 NA TRBV9 TGTGCCAGCAGCTTGACAGGACAGGGGGCGCGGGGAGATACGCAGTATTTT CASSLTGQGARGDTQYF
TRBJ2-7 11 NA medium-sized TRBV5-1 TGCGCCAGCAGCCCCCTCGGAGAGCAGTACTTC CASSPLGEQYF
TRBJ2-5 14 TRBD2 NA TRBV7-8 TGTGCCAGCAGCTCTCGGACTAGCCGTGAGACCCAGTACTTC CASSSRTSRETQYF